Below, 4 T cell receptor beta chains from the same sample are listed, as sequenced in a study of radiation and T cells in renal cell carcinoma. Specified time point: baseline pretreatment blood. Treatment specified: 15 Gy SBRT to primary tumor, nephrectomy 4 weeks later. Assay used: immunoSEQ multiplex PCR; TCRdb lists only in-frame clones, some missing. The sample has 130,000 to 150,000 clones; roughly 88% are singletons. This specimen was blood, taken from a patient whose treatment included radiotherapy and nephrectomy. The receptors were sampled from a woman in her fifties or sixties with renal cell carcinoma.

The V and J genes are TRBV5-4 and TRBJ2-7; weak D call: TRBD1 (6 bases). Germline V gives CDR1 SGHNT, CDR2 YYREEE (reference sequence). V lost 4 bases and J 6 bases, leaving 11 bases between the germline ends. CDR3 length: 12 amino acids. CDR3 coding DNA: TGTGCCAGCAGCCCAACAGGGCGCGAGCAGTACTTC. Residues: CASSPTGREQYF.

The chain has TRBV5-1 and TRBJ1-1; 8 bases are shared with TRBD1. Germline CDR1 and CDR2: SGHRS and YFSETQ. The CDR3 runs 14 residues. V lost 3 bases, J lost 7 bases, and 8 bases stayed unmatched. The chain's CDR3 is CASSSQGASGEAFF. DNA for the CDR3: TGCGCCAGCAGCTCTCAGGGGGCGTCGGGTGAAGCTTTCTTT.

This chain links TRBV6-5 with TRBJ1-1, with D possibly matching TRBD1 (5 bases). The CDR3 covers 15 residues. Germline CDR1 is MNHEY and CDR2 is SVGAGI. Trimming left V 0 bases short and J 3 bases short, with 11 bases between. This chain's CDR3 is CASSYSTEGYTEAFF. As DNA, the CDR3 is TGTGCCAGCAGTTACTCGACAGAAGGGTACACTGAAGCTTTCTTT.

The chain uses TRBV19 and TRBJ2-5; 15 bases are shared with TRBD2. CDR3 length equals 18 residues. After removal of 0 bases from V and 4 bases from J, the junction contained 6 bases not matched to a gene. Germline CDR1 LNHDA, CDR2 SQIVND (reference sequence). The CDR3 DNA is TGTGCCAGTAGTATAGAGAGGGGACTAGCGGGGGGACGAGAGACCCAGTACTTC. This gives the protein CASSIERGLAGGRETQYF.